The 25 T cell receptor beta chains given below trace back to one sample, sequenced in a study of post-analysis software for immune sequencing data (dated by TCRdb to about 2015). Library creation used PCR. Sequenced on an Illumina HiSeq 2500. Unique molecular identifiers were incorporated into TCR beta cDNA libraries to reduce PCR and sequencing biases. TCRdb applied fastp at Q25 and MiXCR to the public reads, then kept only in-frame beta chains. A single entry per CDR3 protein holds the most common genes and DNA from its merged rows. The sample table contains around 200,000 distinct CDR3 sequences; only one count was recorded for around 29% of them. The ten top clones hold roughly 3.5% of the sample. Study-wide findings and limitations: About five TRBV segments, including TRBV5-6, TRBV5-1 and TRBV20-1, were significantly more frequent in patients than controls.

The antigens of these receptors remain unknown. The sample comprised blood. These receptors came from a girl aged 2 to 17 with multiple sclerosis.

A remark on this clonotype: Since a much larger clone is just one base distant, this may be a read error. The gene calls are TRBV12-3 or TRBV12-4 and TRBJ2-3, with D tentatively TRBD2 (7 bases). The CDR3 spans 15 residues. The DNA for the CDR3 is TGTGCCAGCAGCACTGGGGGGGCAAGTTCAGATACGGAGTATTTT. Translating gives CASSTGGASSDTEYF.

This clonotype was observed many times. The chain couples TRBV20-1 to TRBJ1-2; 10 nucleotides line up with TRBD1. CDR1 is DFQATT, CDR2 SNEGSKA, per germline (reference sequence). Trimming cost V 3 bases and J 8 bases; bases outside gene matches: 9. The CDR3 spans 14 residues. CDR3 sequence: CSARTGGEPWGYTF. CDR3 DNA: TGCAGTGCTAGGACAGGGGGCGAGCCTTGGGGCTACACCTTC.

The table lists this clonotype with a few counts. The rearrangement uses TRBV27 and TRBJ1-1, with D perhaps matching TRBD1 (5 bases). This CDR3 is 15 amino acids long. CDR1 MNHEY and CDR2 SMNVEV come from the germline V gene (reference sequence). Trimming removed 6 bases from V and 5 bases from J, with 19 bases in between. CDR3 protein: CASRLAVGGWTEAFF. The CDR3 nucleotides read TGTGCCAGCAGGCTTGCGGTGGGGGGGTGGACTGAAGCTTTCTTT.

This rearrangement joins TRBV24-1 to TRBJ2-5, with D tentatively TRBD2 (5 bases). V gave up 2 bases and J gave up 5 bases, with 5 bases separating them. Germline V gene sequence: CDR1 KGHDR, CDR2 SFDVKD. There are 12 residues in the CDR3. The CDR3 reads CATSDSGETQYF. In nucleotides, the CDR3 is TGTGCCACCAGTGATTCGGGGGAGACCCAGTACTTC.

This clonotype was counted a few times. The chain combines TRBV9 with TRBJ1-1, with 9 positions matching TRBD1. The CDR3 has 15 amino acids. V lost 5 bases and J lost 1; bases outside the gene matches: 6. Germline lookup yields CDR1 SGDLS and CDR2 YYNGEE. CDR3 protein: CASSWTGDGNTEAFF. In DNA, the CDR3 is TGTGCCAGCAGTTGGACAGGGGATGGGAACACTGAAGCTTTCTTT.

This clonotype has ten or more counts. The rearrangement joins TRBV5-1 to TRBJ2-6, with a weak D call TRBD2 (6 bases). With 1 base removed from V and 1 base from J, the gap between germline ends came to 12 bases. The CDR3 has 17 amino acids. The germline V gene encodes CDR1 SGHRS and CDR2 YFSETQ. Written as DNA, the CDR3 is TGCGCCAGCAGCTTGAGGGCGGGACGGTCTGGGGCCAACGTCCTGACTTTC. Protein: CASSLRAGRSGANVLTF.

CDR3 in DNA: TGCAGCGGCGGGGGAGGGAGAAGGTCAGGGGACTCCTACGAGCAGTACTTC. Its translation is CSGGGGRRSGDSYEQYF. This sequence joins TRBV29-1 and TRBJ2-7; possibly TRBD2 for D (7 bases). V was clipped by 7 bases and J by 0 bases, with 25 bases between them. Germline V lookup: CDR1 SQVTM, CDR2 ANQGSEA. This CDR3 is built from 17 residues.

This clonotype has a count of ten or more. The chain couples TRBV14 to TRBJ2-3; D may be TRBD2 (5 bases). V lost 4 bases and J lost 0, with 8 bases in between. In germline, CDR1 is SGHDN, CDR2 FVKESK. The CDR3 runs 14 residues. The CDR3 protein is CASSPRTSTDTQYF. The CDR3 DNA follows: TGTGCCAGCAGCCCCCGGACTAGCACAGATACGCAGTATTTT. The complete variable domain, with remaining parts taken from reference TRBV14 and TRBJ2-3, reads EAGVTQFPSHSVIEKGQTVTLRCDPISGHDNLYWYRRVMGKEIKFLLHFVKESKQDESGMPNNRFLAERTGGTYSTLKVQPAELEDSGVYFCASSPRTSTDTQYFGPGTRLTVL.

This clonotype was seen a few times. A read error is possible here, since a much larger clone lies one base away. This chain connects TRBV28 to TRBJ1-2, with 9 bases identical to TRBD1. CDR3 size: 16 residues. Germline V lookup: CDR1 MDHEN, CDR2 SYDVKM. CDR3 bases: TGTGCCAGCAGTCTGGACAGGGGTGACGCTAACTATGGCTGCACCTTC. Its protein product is CASSLDRGDANYGCTF.

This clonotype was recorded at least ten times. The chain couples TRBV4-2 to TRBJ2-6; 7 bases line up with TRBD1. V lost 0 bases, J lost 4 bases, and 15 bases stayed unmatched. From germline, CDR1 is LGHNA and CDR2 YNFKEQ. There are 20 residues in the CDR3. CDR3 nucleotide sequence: TGTGCCAGCAGCCAAGATACGGGCAGGGGGTATACTCTGGGGGCCAACGTCCTGACTTTC. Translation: CASSQDTGRGYTLGANVLTF.

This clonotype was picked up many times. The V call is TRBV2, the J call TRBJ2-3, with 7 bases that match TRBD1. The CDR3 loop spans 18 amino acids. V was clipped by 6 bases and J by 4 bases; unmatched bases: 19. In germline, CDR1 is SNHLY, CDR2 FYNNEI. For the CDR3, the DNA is TGTGCCAGCAGACCACCACTTGCAGGACAGGTCAAGTCAGATACGCAGTATTTT. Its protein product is CASRPPLAGQVKSDTQYF. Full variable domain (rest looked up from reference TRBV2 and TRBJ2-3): EPEVTQTPSHQVTQMGQEVILRCVPISNHLYFYWYRQILGQKVEFLVSFYNNEISEKSEIFDDQFSVERPDGSNFTLKIRSTKLEDSAMYFCASRPPLAGQVKSDTQYFGPGTRLTVL.

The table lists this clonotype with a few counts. The CDR3 DNA sequence: TGTGCCAGCAGCCAAGATGAGGGAGGGACCCAGCATTTT. It yields the protein CASSQDEGGTQHF. This chain links TRBV4-2 with TRBJ1-5; D gene uncertain. There are 13 residues in the CDR3. Germline values: CDR1 LGHNA, CDR2 YNFKEQ. V was cut by 0 bases and J by 11 bases, with 11 bases left in between.

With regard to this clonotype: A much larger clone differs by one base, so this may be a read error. The CDR3, as DNA: TGTGCCATCAGTGAACTAGGACAGGGCTACGAGCGGTACTTC. Protein product: CAISELGQGYERYF. The V call is TRBV10-3, the J call TRBJ2-7; 8 bases fit TRBD1. CDR3 size: 14 residues. CDR1 ENHRY and CDR2 SYGVKD come from the germline V gene.

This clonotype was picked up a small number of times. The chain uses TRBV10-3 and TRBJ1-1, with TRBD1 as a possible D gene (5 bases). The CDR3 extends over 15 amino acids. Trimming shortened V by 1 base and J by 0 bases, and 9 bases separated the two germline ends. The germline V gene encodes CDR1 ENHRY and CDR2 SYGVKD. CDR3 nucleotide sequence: TGTGCCATCAGTGAGTGGGGGAGTATGAACACTGAAGCTTTCTTT. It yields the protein CAISEWGSMNTEAFF.

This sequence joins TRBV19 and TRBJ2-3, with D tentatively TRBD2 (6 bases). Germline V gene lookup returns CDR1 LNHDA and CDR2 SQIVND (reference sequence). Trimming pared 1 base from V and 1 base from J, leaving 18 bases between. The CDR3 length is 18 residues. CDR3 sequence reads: CASSIGLAGGRGTDTQYF. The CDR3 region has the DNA TGTGCCAGTAGTATAGGGCTAGCTGGAGGGCGAGGCACAGATACGCAGTATTTT.

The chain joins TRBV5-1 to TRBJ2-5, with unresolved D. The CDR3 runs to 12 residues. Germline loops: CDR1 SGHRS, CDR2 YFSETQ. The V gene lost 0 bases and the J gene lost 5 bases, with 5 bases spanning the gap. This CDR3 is CASSLDSETQYF. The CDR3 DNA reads TGCGCCAGCAGCTTGGATTCGGAGACCCAGTACTTC.

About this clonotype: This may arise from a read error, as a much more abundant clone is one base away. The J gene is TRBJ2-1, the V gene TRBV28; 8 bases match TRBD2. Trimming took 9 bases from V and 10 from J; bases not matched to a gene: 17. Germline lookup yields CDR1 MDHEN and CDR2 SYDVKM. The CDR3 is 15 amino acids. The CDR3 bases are TGTGCCAGTCAAGTAGCGGGGAACAATTACTACGAGCAGTTCTTC. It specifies CASQVAGNNYYEQFF.

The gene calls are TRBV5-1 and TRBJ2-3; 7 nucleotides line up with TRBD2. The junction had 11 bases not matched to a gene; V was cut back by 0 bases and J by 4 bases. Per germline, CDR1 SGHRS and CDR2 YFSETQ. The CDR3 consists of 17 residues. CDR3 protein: CASSLEVAGQRSDTQYF. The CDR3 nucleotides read TGCGCCAGCAGCTTGGAGGTAGCGGGCCAAAGGTCAGATACGCAGTATTTT.

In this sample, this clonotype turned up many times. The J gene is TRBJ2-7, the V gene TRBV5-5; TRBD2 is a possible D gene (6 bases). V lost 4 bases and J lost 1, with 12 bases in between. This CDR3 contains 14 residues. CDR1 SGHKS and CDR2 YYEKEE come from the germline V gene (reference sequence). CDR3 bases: TGTGCCAGCAGCCGCGGGACGGATTCCTACGAGCAGTACTTC. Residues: CASSRGTDSYEQYF.

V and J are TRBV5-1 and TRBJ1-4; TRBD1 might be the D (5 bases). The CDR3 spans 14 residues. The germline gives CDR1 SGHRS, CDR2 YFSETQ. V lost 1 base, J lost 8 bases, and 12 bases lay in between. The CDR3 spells CASSLSLQEEKLFF. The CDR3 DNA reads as TGCGCCAGCAGCTTGAGTTTACAGGAGGAAAAACTGTTTTTT.

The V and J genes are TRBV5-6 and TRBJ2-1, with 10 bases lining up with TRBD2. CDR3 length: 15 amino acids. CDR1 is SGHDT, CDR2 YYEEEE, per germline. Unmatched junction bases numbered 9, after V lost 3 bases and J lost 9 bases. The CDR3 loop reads CASSSVASGSSEQFF. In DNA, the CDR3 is TGTGCCAGCAGCTCGGTGGCTAGCGGGAGTAGTGAGCAGTTCTTC.

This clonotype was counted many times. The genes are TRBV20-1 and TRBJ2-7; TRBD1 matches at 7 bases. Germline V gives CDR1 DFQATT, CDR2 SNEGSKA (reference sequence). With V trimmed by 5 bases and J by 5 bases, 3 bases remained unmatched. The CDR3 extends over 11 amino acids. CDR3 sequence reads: CSALGQDEQYF. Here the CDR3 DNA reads TGCAGTGCTTTAGGACAGGACGAGCAGTACTTC.

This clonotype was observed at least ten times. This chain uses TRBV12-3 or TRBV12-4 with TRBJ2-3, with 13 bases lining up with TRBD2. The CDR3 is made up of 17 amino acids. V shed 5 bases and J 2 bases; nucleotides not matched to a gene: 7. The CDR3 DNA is TGTGCCAGCAGTAAGAGGACTAGCGGGGGATTCACAGATACGCAGTATTTT. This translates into CASSKRTSGGFTDTQYF.

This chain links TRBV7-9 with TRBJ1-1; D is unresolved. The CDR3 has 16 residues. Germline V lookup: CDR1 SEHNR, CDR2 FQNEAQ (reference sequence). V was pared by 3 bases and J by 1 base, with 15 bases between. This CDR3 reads CASSFPIGDRNTEAFF. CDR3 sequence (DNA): TGTGCCAGCAGCTTCCCCATCGGGGATCGGAACACTGAAGCTTTCTTT.

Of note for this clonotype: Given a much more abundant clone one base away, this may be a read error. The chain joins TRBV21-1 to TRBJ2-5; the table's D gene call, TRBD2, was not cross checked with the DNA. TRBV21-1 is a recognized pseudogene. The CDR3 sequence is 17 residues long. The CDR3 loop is CASSALLAGGPTYKQYF. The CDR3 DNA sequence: TGTGCCAGCAGCGCCTTACTAGCGGGGGGGCCTACCTACAAGCAGTACTTC.